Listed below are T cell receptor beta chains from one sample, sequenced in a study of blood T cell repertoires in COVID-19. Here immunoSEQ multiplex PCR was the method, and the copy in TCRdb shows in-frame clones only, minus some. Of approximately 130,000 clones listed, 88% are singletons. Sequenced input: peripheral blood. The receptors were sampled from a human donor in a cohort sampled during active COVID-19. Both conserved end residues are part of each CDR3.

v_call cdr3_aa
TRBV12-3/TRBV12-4 CASRRDSGAFF
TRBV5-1 CASSHLNYGKTSGGELLYQETQYF
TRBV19 CASSMTTSTDTQYF
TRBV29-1 CSVEAGGVYNEQFF
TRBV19 CASSNRAGYEQYF
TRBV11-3 CASSLNRLNEQFF
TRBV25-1 CASSRRTGETQYF
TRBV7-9 CASSSGTSYNEQFF
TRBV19 CASSMTSGGYNEQFF
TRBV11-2 CASSLDRGGFEKLFF
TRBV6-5 CASSPTGSNEQFF
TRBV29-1 CSVEQGAAFF
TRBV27 CASRNFGTSLSSYNEQFF
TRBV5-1 CASSLANTTTDNYGYTF
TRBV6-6 CASSQGTSGRGFYNEQFF
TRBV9 CASTILPGTYEQYF
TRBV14 CASSQGFGRENF
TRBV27 CASSLTGGTEAFF
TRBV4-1 CASSQGLAGATNTGELFF
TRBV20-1 CSASELGNEQFF
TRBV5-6 CASSLAGATANEKLFF
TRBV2 CASSEARAGELFF
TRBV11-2 CASSLVVTGYYNEQFF
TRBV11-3 CASSSGVRPDTQYF
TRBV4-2 CASSQESVSGQSGELFF
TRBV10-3 CAIRPLGREHTEAFF
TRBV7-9 CASSLRYGKNEQFF
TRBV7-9 CASSLVGLETQYF
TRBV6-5 CASSYSWTGLQETQYF